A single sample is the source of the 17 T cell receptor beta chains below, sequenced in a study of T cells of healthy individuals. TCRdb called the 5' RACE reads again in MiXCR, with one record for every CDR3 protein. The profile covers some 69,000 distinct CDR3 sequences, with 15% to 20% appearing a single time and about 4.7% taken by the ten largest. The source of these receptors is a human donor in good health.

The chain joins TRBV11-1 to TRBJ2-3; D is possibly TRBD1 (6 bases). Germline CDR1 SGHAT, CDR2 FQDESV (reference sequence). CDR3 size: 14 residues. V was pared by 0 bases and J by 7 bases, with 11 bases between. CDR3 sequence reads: CASSLADRIHTQYF. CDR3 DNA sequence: TGTGCCAGCAGCTTAGCAGACAGGATCCATACGCAGTATTTT.

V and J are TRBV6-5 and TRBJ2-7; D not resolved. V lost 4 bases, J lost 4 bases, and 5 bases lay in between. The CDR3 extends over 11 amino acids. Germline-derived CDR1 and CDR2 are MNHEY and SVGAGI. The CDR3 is CASSSLYEQYF. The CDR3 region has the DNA TGTGCCAGCAGTTCCCTATACGAGCAGTACTTC.

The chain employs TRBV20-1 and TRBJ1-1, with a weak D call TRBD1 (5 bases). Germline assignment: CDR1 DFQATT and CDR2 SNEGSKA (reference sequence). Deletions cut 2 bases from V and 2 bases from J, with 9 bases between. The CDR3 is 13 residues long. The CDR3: CSARKTVNTEAFF. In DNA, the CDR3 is TGCAGTGCTAGAAAGACAGTAAACACTGAAGCTTTCTTT.

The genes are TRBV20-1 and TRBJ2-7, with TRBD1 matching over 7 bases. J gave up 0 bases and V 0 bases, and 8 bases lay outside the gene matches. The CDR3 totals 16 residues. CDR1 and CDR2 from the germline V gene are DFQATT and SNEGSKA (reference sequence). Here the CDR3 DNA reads TGCAGTGCTAGAGACATCGCAGGGGACAGCTCCTACGAGCAGTACTTC. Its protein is CSARDIAGDSSYEQYF.

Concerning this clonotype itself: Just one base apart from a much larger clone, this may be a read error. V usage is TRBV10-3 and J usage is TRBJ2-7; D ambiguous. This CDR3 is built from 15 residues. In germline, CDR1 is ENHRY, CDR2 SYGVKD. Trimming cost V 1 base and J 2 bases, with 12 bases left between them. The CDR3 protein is CAISELFGRTYEQYF. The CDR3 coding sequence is TGTGCCATCAGTGAGTTGTTTGGACGGACCTACGAGCAGTACTTC.

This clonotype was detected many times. In DNA, the CDR3 is TGTGCCAGCAGTTCCTCCGGGACAGGTTTTCGTCCCCAGCATTTT. It yields the protein CASSSSGTGFRPQHF. The chain is built from TRBV28 and TRBJ1-5; 8 nucleotides line up with TRBD1. Losses at the gene ends were 4 bases for V and 10 bases for J; bases not matched to a gene: 12. From germline, CDR1 is MDHEN and CDR2 SYDVKM. This CDR3 comprises 15 residues.

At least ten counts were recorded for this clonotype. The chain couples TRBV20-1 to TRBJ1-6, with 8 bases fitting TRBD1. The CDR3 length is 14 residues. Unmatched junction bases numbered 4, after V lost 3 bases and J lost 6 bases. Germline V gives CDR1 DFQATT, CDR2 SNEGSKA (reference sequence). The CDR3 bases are TGCAGTGCTAGGCAGGGGGCCCCTAATTCACCCCTCCACTTT. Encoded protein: CSARQGAPNSPLHF.

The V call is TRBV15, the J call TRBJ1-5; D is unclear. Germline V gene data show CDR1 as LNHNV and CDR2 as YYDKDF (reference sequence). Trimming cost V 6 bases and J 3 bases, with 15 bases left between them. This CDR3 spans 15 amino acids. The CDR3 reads CATRLTRASNQPQHF. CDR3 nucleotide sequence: TGTGCCACCAGGCTCACCCGGGCCTCCAATCAGCCCCAGCATTTT.

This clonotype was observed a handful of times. Here the CDR3 DNA reads TGTGCCAGCACAAGACCGCAGGGTAGCTCCTACGAGCAGTACTTC. Translated, it gives CASTRPQGSSYEQYF. This chain uses TRBV28 with TRBJ2-7; D is possibly TRBD1 (5 bases). Trimming took 7 bases from V and 0 from J, leaving 16 bases between them. This CDR3 spans 15 amino acids. The germline V gene encodes CDR1 MDHEN and CDR2 SYDVKM.

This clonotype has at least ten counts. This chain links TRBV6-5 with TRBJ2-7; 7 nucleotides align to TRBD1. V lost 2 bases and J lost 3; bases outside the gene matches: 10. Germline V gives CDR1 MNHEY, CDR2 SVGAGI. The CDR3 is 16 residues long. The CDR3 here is CASSYRSGQWGYEQYF. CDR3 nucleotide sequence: TGTGCCAGCAGTTACCGCTCGGGACAGTGGGGCTACGAGCAGTACTTC.

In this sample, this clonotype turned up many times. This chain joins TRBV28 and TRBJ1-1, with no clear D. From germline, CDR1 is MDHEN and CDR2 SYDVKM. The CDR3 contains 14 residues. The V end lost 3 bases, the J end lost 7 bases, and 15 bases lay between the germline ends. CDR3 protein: CASSFGVRPLEAFF. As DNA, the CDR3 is TGTGCCAGCAGTTTCGGGGTCCGTCCCCTTGAAGCTTTCTTT.

CDR3 amino acids: CASSPTGPHGYTF. CDR3 DNA: TGCGCCAGCAGCCCCACAGGACCCCATGGCTACACCTTC. The chain recombines TRBV4-1 with TRBJ1-2; maybe TRBD1 (5 bases). Per the germline V gene, CDR1 is MGHRA and CDR2 is YSYEKL. This CDR3 has 13 residues. V was cut by 4 bases and J by 6 bases, with 12 bases left in between.

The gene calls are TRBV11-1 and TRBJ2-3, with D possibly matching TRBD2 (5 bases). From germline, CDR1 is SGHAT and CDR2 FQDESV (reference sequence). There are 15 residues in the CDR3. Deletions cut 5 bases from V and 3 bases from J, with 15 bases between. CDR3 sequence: CASSVLLGWTDTQYF. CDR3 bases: TGTGCCAGCAGCGTCCTACTAGGATGGACAGATACGCAGTATTTT.

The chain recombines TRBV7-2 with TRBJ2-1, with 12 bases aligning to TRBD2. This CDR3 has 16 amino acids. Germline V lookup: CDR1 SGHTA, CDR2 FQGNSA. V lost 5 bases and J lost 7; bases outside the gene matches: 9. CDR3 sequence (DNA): TGTGCCAGCAGCGAAACCCTAGCGGGAGGGAGAAATGAGCAGTTCTTC. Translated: CASSETLAGGRNEQFF.

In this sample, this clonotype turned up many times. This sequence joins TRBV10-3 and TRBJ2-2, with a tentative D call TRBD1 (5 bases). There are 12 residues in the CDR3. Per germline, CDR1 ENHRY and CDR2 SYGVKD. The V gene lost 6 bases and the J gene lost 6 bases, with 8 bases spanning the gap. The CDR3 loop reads CAISNRSGELFF. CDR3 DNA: TGTGCCATCAGCAACAGGTCCGGGGAGCTGTTTTTT.

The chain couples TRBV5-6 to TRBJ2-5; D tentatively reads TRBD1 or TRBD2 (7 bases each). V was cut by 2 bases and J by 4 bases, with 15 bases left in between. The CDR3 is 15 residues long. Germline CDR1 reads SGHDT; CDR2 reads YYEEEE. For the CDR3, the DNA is TGTGCCAGCAGCTTACCCAGGGGGAGGGGAGAGACCCAGTACTTC. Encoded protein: CASSLPRGRGETQYF. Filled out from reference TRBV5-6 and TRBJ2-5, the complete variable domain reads DAGVTQSPTHLIKTRGQQVTLRCSPKSGHDTVSWYQQALGQGPQFIFQYYEEEERQRGNFPDRFSGHQFPNYSSELNVNALLLGDSALYLCASSLPRGRGETQYFGPGTRLLVL.

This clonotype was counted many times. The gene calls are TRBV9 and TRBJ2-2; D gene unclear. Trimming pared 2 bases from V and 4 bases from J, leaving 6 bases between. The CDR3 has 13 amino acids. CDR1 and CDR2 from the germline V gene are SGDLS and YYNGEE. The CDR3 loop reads CASSVISTGELFF. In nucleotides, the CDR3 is TGTGCCAGCAGCGTGATTTCCACCGGGGAGCTGTTTTTT. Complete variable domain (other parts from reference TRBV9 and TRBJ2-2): DSGVTQTPKHLITATGQRVTLRCSPRSGDLSVYWYQQSLDQGLQFLIQYYNGEERAKGNILERFSAQQFPDLHSELNLSSLELGDSALYFCASSVISTGELFFGEGSRLTVL.